The clone carrying this TCR beta chain occurred a few times. Its specificity is not known. The data stem from a study of identical twins. Findings of the study overall: The models systematically underestimated how much out-of-frame TCR alpha was shared in monozygotic twins.

TCRdb re-analysed the 5' RACE reads in MiXCR, keeping a single row per CDR3 protein. The sample has roughly 1,500,000 distinct CDR3 sequences, less than 35% seen once; the top ten hold approximately 0.25%. The V gene lost 4 bases and the J gene lost 3 bases, with 13 bases spanning the gap. The CDR3 extends over 14 amino acids. Germline CDR1 SGHRS, CDR2 YFSETQ. This TCR derives from a newborn girl in good health. This chain joins TRBV5-1 and TRBJ1-1, with D hard to call. Sequencing input: cord blood. The CDR3 DNA follows: TGCGCCAGCAGCAGCCTGAGGTCGGACACTGAAGCTTTCTTT. It yields the protein CASSSLRSDTEAFF.